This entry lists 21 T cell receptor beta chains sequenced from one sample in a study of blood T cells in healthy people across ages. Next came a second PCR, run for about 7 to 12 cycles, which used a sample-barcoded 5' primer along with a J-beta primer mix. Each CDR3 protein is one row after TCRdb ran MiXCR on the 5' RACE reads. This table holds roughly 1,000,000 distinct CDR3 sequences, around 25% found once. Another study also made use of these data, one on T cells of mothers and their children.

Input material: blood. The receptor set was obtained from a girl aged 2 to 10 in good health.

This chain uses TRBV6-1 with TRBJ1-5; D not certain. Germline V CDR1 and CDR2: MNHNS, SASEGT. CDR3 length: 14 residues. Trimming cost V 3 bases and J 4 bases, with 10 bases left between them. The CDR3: CASSDPLFNQPQHF. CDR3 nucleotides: TGTGCCAGCAGTGATCCCCTTTTTAATCAGCCCCAGCATTTT.

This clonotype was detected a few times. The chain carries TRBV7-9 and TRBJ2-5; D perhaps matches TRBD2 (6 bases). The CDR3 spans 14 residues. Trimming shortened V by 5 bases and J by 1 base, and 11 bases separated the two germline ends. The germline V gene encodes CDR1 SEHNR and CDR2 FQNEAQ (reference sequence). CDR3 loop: CASSPRESQETQYF. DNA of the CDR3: TGTGCCAGCAGCCCCCGGGAGTCCCAAGAGACCCAGTACTTC.

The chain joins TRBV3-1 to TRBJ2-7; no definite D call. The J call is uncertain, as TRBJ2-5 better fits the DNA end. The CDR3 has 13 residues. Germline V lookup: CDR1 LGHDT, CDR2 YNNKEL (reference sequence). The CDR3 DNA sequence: TGTGCCAGCAGCGTCCGGGTGCGGGAGACCCAGTACTTC. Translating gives CASSVRVRETQYF.

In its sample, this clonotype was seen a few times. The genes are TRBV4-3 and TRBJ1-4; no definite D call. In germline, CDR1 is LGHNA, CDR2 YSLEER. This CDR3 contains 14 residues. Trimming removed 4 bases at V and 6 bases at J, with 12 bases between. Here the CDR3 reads CASSLDPRDEKLFF. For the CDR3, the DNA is TGCGCCAGCAGCCTGGACCCAAGGGATGAAAAACTGTTTTTT.

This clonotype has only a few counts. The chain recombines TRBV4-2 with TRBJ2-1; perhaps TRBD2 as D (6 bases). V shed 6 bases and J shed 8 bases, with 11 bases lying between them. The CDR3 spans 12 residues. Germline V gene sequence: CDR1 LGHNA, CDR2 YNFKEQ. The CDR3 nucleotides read TGTGCCAGCAGTTTAGCGGCCGATGAGCAGTTCTTC. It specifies CASSLAADEQFF.

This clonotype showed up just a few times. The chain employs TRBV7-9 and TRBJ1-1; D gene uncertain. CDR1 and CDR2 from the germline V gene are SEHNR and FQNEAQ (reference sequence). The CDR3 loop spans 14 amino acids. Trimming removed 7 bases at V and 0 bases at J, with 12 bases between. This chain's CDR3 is CASTSEVMNTEAFF. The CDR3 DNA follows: TGTGCCAGCACCAGTGAGGTGATGAACACTGAAGCTTTCTTT.

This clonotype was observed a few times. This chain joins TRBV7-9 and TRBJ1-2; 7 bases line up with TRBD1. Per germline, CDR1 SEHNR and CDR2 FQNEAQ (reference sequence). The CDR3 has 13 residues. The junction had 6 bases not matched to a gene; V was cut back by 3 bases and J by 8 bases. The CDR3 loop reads CASSFDSRGGYTF. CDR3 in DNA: TGTGCCAGCAGCTTTGATTCCAGGGGGGGCTACACCTTC.

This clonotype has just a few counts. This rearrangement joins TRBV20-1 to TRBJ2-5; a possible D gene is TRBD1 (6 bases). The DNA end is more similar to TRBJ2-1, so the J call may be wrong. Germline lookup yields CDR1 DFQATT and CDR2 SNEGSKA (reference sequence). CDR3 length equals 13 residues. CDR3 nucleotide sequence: TGCAGTGCTAGCACAGGGAGAGGCCATGAGCAGTTCTTC. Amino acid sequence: CSASTGRGHEQFF.

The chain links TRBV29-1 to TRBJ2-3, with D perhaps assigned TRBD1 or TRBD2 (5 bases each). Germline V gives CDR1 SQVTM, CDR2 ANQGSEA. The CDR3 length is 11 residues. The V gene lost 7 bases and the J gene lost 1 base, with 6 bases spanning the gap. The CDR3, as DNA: TGCAGCGGGGGACGCACAGATACGCAGTATTTT. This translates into CSGGRTDTQYF.

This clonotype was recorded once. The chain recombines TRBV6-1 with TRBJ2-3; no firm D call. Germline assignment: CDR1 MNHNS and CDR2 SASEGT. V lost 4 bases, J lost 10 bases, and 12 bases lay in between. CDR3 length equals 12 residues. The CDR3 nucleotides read TGTGCCAGCAGTGGAAGTCCGACGGCGCAGTATTTT. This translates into CASSGSPTAQYF.

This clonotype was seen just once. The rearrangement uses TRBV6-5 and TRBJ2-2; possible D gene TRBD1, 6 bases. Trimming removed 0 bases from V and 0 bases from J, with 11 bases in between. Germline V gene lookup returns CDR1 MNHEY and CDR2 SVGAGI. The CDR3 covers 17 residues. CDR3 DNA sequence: TGTGCCAGCAGTTACTCGGGGACACCAACGAACACCGGGGAGCTGTTTTTT. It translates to CASSYSGTPTNTGELFF.

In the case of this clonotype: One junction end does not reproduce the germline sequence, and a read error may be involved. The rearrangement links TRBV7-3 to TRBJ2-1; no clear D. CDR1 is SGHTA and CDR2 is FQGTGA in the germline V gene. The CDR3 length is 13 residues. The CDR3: CASSLARYNGQFF. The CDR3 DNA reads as TGTGCCAGCAGCTTAGCCAGATACAATGGGCAGTTCTTC.

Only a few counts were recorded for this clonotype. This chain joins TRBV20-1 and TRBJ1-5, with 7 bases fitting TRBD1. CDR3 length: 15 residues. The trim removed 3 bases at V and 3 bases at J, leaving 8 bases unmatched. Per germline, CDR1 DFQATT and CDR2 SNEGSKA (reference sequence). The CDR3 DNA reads TGCAGTGCTAGGCGACAGGGACTCTTCAATCAGCCCCAGCATTTT. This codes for CSARRQGLFNQPQHF.

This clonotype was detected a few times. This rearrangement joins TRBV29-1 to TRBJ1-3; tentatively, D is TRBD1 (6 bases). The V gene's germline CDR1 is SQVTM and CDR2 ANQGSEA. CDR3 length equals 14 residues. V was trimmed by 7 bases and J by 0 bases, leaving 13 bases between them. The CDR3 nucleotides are TGCAGCGCTAGGACAGTTTACTCTGGAAACACCATATATTTT. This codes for CSARTVYSGNTIYF.

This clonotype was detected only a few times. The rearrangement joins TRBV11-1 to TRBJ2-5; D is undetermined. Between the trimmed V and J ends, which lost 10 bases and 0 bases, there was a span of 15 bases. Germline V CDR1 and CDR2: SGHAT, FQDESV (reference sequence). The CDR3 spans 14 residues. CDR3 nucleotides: TGTGCCACCTACCGGAACCGCGACCAAGAGACCCAGTACTTC. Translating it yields CATYRNRDQETQYF.

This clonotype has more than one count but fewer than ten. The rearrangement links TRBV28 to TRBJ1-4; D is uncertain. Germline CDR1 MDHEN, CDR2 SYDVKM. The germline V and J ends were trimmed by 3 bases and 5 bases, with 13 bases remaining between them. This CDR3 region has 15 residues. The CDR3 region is CASSFASSGNEKLFF. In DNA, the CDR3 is TGTGCCAGCAGTTTCGCGTCCTCTGGGAATGAAAAACTGTTTTTT. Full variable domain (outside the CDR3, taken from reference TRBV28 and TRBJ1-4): DVKVTQSSRYLVKRTGEKVFLECVQDMDHENMFWYRQDPGLGLRLIYFSYDVKMKEKGDIPEGYSVSREKKERFSLILESASTNQTSMYLCASSFASSGNEKLFFGSGTQLSVL.

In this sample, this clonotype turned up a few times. The CDR3 sequence: CSARDHENGKNEQFF. In nucleotides, the CDR3 is TGCAGTGCTAGAGATCATGAGAACGGAAAGAATGAGCAGTTCTTC. This chain links TRBV20-1 with TRBJ2-1; the D is unclear. Germline V gene lookup returns CDR1 DFQATT and CDR2 SNEGSKA (reference sequence). Deletions cut 0 bases from V and 7 bases from J, with 16 bases between. The CDR3 loop spans 15 amino acids.

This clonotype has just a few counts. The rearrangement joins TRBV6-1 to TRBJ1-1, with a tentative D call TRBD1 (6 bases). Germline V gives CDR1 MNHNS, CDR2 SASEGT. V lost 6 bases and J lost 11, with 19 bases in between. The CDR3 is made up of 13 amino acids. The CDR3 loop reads CASRGSLGGSAFF. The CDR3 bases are TGTGCCAGCAGAGGATCCTTAGGGGGTAGCGCTTTCTTT.

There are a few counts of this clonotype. The CDR3 sequence: CASSYGPQPQHF. CDR3 nucleotides: TGTGCCAGCAGTTACGGGCCTCAGCCCCAGCATTTT. This chain uses TRBV6-8 with TRBJ1-5, with unresolved D. Germline V CDR1 and CDR2: MNHGY, SAAAGT. Trimming shortened V by 2 bases and J by 6 bases, and 5 bases separated the two germline ends. The CDR3 covers 12 residues.

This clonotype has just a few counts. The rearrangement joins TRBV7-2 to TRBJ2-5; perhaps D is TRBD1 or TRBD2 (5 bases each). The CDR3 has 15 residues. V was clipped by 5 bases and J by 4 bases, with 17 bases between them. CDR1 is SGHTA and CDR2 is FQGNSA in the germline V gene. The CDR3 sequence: CASSNKRDPGETQYF. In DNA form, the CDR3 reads TGTGCCAGCAGCAACAAAAGGGACCCCGGAGAGACCCAGTACTTC.

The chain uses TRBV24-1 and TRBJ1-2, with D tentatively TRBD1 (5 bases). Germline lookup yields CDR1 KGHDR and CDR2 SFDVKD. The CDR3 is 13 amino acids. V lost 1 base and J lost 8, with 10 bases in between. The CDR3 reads CATSDFLGDGYTF. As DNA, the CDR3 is TGTGCCACCAGTGATTTTCTAGGGGACGGCTACACCTTC.